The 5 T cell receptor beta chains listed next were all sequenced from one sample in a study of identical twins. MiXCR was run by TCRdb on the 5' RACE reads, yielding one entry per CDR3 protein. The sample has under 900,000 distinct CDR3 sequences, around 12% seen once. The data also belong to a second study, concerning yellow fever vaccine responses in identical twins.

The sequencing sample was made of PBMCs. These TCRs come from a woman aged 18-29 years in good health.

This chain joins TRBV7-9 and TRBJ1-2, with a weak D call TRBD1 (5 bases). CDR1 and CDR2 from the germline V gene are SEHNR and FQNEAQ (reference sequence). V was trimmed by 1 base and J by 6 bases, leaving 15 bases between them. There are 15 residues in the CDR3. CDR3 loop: CASSLGAGLTDGYTF. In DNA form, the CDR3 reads TGTGCCAGCAGCTTAGGAGCAGGGTTAACCGATGGCTACACCTTC.

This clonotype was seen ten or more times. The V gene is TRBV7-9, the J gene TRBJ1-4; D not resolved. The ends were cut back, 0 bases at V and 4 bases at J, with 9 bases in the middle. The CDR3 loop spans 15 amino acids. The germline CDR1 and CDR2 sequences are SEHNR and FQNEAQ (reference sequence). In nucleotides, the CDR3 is TGTGCCAGCAGCTTAGCCTCCGGGGATAATGAAAAACTGTTTTTT. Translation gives CASSLASGDNEKLFF.

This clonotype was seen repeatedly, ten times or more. Written as DNA, the CDR3 is TGTGCCAGCAGTCCAGACGCGCGACTAGCGGGATTCTACAATGAGCAGTTCTTC. Translating it yields CASSPDARLAGFYNEQFF. The rearrangement links TRBV12-3 or TRBV12-4 to TRBJ2-1, with 11 bases identical to TRBD2. This CDR3 contains 18 residues. The V and J ends lost 5 bases and 3 bases, in that order; junction bases with no gene match: 12.

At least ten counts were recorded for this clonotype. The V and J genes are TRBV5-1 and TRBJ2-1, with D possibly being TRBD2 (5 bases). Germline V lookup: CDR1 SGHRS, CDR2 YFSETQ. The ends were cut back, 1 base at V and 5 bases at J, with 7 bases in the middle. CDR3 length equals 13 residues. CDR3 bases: TGCGCCAGCAGCTTGTACGGGGACAATGAGCAGTTCTTC. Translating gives CASSLYGDNEQFF.

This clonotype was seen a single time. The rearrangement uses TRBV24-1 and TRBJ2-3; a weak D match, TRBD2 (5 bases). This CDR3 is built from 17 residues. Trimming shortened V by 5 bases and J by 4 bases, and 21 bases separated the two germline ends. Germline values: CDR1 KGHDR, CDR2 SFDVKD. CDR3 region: CATSGGSGYRKADTQYF. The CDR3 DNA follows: TGTGCCACCAGTGGAGGGTCGGGCTATAGGAAAGCAGATACGCAGTATTTT.